This T cell receptor beta chain was captured in a study of blood T cells in healthy people across ages. V shed 0 bases and J 5 bases; nucleotides not matched to a gene: 8. The CDR3 is 17 residues long. CDR1 and CDR2 (germline): SGHTA, FQGNSA. The table lists this clonotype with a few counts. Combining a sample-barcoded 5' primer with a J-beta primer mix, a second PCR ran for about 7 to 12 cycles. The template-switch adaptor, which had 12 random nucleotides, put a tag on each cDNA molecule. Sequencing recovered at least 2.5 million CDR3-containing paired-end reads from each sample. TCRdb redid the calling of the 5' RACE reads with MiXCR, one entry per CDR3 protein. Here the sample spans some 1.5 million distinct CDR3 sequences, roughly 28% being singletons.

Sequences were obtained from blood. V gene TRBV7-2 combines with J gene TRBJ2-1, with 9 bases lining up with TRBD2. The receptor was derived from a woman in her 30s in good health. The CDR3 spells CASSLALGGRANNEQFF. The CDR3 bases are TGTGCCAGCAGCTTAGCCCTGGGCGGGAGGGCCAACAATGAGCAGTTCTTC.